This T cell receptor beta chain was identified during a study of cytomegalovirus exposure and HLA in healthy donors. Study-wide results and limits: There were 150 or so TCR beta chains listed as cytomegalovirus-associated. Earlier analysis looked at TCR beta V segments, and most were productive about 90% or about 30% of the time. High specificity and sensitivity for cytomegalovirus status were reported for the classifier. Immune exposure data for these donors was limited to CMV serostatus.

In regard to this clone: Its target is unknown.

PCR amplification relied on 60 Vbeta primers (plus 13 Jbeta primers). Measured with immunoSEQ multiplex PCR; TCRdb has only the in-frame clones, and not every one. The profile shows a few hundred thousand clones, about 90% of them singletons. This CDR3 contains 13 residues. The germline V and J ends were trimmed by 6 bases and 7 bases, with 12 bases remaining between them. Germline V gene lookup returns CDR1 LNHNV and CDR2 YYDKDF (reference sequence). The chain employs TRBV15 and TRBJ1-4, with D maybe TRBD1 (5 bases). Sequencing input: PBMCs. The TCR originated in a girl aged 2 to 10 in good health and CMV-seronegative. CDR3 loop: CATRGRVGEKLFF. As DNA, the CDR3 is TGTGCCACCAGGGGCAGGGTTGGTGAAAAACTGTTTTTT.